Following are 5 T cell receptor beta chains from one sample sequenced in a study of blood T cell repertoires in COVID-19. Data came from immunoSEQ multiplex PCR; TCRdb stores just in-frame clones and leaves some out. The data show roughly 30,000 clones, roughly nine tenths seen once. Sequencing used peripheral blood. All receptors come from a man between 60 and 75 years old with acute or convalescent COVID-19.

This chain joins TRBV9 and TRBJ1-6, with TRBD1 as a possible D gene (6 bases). The CDR3 covers 16 residues. Trimming took 3 bases from V and 10 from J, leaving 20 bases between them. CDR1 is SGDLS, CDR2 YYNGEE, per germline. The CDR3 DNA reads as TGTGCCAGCAGCGCCGACAGCCCAGGGGTAAGATCACCCCTCCACTTT. It encodes CASSADSPGVRSPLHF.

The chain recombines TRBV10-3 with TRBJ2-1, with D perhaps matching TRBD1 (6 bases). The CDR3 consists of 12 residues. From germline, CDR1 is ENHRY and CDR2 SYGVKD. The V end was cut by 8 bases, the J end by 2 bases, with 7 bases between. The CDR3 coding sequence is TGTGCCATCGGGGACACCTACAATGAGCAGTTCTTC. Translated, it gives CAIGDTYNEQFF.

This chain connects TRBV5-5 to TRBJ2-3; no clear D. Germline values: CDR1 SGHKS, CDR2 YYEKEE (reference sequence). Deletions cut 4 bases from V and 10 bases from J, with 16 bases between. This CDR3 contains 13 residues. The DNA of the CDR3 is TGTGCCAGCAGCCCCCCCAACGGGTTCTCGCAGTATTTT. Protein product: CASSPPNGFSQYF.

The V gene is TRBV6-6, the J gene TRBJ2-1, with 11 positions matching TRBD2. The V gene end was trimmed by 5 bases and the J gene end by 4 bases; junction bases not matched to a gene: 10. Germline V gene sequence: CDR1 MNHNY, CDR2 SVGAGI (reference sequence). This CDR3 comprises 17 residues. The CDR3 spells CASSLSSLAGGYNEQFF. CDR3 DNA sequence: TGTGCCAGCAGTCTCTCCTCGCTAGCGGGAGGATACAATGAGCAGTTCTTC.

The chain has TRBV19 and TRBJ1-3, with 8 bases fitting TRBD1. This CDR3 spans 14 amino acids. With 6 bases clipped from V and 0 bases from J, the junction kept 1 base outside the gene matches. Germline values: CDR1 LNHDA, CDR2 SQIVND (reference sequence). The CDR3 loop is CASRGTGSGNTIYF. CDR3 sequence (DNA): TGTGCCAGTAGGGGGACAGGCTCTGGAAACACCATATATTTT. The full variable domain, rest sourced from reference TRBV19 and TRBJ1-3, is DGGITQSPKYLFRKEGQNVTLSCEQNLNHDAMYWYRQDPGQGLRLIYYSQIVNDFQKGDIAEGYSVSREKKESFPLTVTSAQKNPTAFYLCASRGTGSGNTIYFGEGSWLTVV.